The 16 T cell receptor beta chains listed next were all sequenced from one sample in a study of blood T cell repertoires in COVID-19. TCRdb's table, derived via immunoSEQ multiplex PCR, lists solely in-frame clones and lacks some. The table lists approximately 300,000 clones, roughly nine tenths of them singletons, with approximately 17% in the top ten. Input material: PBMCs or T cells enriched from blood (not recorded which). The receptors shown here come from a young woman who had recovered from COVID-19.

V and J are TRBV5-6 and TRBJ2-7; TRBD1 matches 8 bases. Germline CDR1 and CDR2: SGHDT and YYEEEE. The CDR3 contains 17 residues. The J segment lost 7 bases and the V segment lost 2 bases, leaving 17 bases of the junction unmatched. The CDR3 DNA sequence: TGTGCCAGCAGCTTAAACCGACAGGGGTTCTACTACGTGGAGCAGTACTTC. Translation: CASSLNRQGFYYVEQYF.

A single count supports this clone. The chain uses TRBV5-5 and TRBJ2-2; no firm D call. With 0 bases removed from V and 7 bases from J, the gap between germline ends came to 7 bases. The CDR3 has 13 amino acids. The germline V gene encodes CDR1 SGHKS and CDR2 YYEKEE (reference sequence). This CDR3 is CASSLVFSGELFF. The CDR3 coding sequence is TGTGCCAGCAGCTTGGTCTTTAGCGGGGAGCTGTTTTTT.

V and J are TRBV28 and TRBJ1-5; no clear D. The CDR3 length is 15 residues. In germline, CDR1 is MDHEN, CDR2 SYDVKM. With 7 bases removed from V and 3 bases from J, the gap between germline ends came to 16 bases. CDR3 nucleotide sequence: TGTGCCAGCACCGCCCCTGCCCTATACAATCAGCCCCAGCATTTT. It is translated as CASTAPALYNQPQHF.

CDR3 loop: CASSLKSGQYF. DNA for the CDR3: TGTGCCAGCAGTTTAAAGTCAGGGCAGTACTTC. The chain uses TRBV12-3 or TRBV12-4 and TRBJ2-7; D gene ambiguous. The CDR3 has 11 residues. The germline V and J ends were trimmed by 2 bases and 9 bases, with 8 bases remaining between them.

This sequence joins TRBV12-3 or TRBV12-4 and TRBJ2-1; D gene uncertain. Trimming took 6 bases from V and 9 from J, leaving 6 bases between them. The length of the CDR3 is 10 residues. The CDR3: CASSLSEQFF. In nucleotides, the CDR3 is TGTGCCAGCAGCCTCAGTGAGCAGTTCTTC.

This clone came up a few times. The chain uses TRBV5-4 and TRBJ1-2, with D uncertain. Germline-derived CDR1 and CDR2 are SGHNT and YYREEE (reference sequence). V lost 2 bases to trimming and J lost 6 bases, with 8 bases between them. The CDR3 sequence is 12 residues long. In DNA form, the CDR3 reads TGTGCCAGCAGCTTCCAGGAGGATGGCTACACCTTC. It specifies CASSFQEDGYTF.

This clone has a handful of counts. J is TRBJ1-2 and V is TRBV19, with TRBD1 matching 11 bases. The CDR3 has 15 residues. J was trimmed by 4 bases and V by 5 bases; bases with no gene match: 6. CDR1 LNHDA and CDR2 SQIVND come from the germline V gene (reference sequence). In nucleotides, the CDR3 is TGTGCCAGTAGTTCGGGACAGGGGGAACGCTATGGCTACACCTTC. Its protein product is CASSSGQGERYGYTF.

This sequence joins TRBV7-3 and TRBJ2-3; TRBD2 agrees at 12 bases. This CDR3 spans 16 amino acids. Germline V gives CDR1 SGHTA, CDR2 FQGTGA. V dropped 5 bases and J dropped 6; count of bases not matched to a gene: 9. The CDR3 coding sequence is TGTGCCAGCAGCGACACTAGCGGGGGGAGGATGGATACGCAGTATTTT. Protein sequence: CASSDTSGGRMDTQYF.

The DNA of the CDR3 is TGTGCCACCAGTGACGACAGGACGGGGGGAGAGACCCAGTACTTC. Encoded protein: CATSDDRTGGETQYF. The chain has TRBV24-1 and TRBJ2-5, with a weak D call TRBD2 (7 bases). Per germline, CDR1 KGHDR and CDR2 SFDVKD. V was clipped by 4 bases and J by 4 bases, with 15 bases between them. This CDR3 comprises 15 residues.

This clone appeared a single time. CDR3 in amino acids: CASSPGGIRHNEKLFF. CDR3 in DNA: TGTGCCAGCAGTCCGGGCGGGATTAGACATAATGAAAAACTGTTTTTT. The V and J genes are TRBV27 and TRBJ1-4, with D unclear. In germline, CDR1 is MNHEY, CDR2 SMNVEV (reference sequence). The CDR3 has 16 amino acids. Trimming cost V 5 bases and J 4 bases, with 17 bases left between them. Complete variable domain (other parts from reference TRBV27 and TRBJ1-4): EAQVTQNPRYLITVTGKKLTVTCSQNMNHEYMSWYRQDPGLGLRQIYYSMNVEVTDKGDVPEGYKVSRKEKRNFPLILESPSPNQTSLYFCASSPGGIRHNEKLFFGSGTQLSVL.

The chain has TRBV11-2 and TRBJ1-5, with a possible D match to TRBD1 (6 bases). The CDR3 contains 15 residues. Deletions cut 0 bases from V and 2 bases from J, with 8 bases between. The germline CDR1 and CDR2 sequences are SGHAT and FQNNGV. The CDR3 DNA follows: TGTGCCAGCAGCTTAGACAGGGGTGGCAATCAGCCCCAGCATTTT. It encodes CASSLDRGGNQPQHF.

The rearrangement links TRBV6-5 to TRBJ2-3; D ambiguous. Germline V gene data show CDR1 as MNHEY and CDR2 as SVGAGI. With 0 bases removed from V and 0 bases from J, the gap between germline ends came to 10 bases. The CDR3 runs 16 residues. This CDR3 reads CASSYSKGASTDTQYF. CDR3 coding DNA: TGTGCCAGCAGTTACTCGAAAGGAGCTAGCACAGATACGCAGTATTTT.

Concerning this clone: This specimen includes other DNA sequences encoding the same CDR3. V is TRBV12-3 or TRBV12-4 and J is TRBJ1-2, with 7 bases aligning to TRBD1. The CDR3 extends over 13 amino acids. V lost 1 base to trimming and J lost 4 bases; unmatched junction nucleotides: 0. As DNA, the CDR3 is TGTGCCAGCAGTTTAGGGGACAGCTATGGCTACACCTTC. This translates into CASSLGDSYGYTF.

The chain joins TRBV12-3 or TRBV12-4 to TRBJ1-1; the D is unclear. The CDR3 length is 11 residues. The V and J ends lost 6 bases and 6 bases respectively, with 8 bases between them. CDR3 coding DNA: TGTGCCAGCAGCAACTACGCTGAAGCTTTCTTT. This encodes CASSNYAEAFF.

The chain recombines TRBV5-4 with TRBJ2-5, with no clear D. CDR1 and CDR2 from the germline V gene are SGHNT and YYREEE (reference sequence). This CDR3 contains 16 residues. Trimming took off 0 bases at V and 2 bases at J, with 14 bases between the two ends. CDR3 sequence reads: CASSLDEQQFQETQYF. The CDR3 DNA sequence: TGTGCCAGCAGCTTGGACGAACAGCAGTTTCAAGAGACCCAGTACTTC. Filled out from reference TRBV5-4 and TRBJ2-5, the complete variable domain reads ETGVTQSPTHLIKTRGQQVTLRCSSQSGHNTVSWYQQALGQGPQFIFQYYREEENGRGNFPPRFSGLQFPNYSSELNVNALELDDSALYLCASSLDEQQFQETQYFGPGTRLLVL.

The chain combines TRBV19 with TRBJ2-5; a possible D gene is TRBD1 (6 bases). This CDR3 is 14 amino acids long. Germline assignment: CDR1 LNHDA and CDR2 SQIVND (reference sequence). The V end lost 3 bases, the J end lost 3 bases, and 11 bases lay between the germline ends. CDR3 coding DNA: TGTGCCAGTAGTATTAAGGGGGACGAAGAGACCCAGTACTTC. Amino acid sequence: CASSIKGDEETQYF.